This is a list of T cell receptor beta chains from one sample in a study of T-cell reconstitution after alpha-beta-depleted transplantation in children. TCRdb re-analysed the PCR reads in MiXCR, keeping a single row per CDR3 protein. The data show just over 350,000 distinct CDR3 sequences, roughly 15% seen once. The sample was PBMCs, taken from the stem cell graft. The receptors derive from a human donor who donated a stem cell graft to a child with Fanconi anemia. The CDR3 runs from the conserved cysteine through the conserved F or W. Fields, in order: D gene, V gene, J gene, clone size, CDR3 DNA, CDR3 protein. A D gene is named only where the DNA matches it firmly. Not all rows give a size; the values are once, few, many and, for expanded clones, a class.

-	TRBV30	TRBJ2-7	-	TGTGCCTGGAGTGTTAACGCCTACGAGCAGTACTTC	CAWSVNAYEQYF
-	TRBV4-2	TRBJ1-1	-	TGTGCCAGCAGCCAAGTGGGGCTGGGGGCGAACACTGAAGCTTTCTTT	CASSQVGLGANTEAFF
-	TRBV12-3/TRBV12-4	TRBJ1-3	few	TGTGCCAGCAGTTTTTTGAGGGGAGCAGGAAACACCATATATTTT	CASSFLRGAGNTIYF
-	TRBV12-3/TRBV12-4	TRBJ2-1	-	TGTGCCAGCAGTTTTGGGGCGACAAATGAGCAGTTCTTC	CASSFGATNEQFF
-	TRBV6-1	TRBJ2-3	many	TGTGCCAGCAGTGAAGCATTAGATACGCAGTATTTT	CASSEALDTQYF
TRBD2	TRBV20-1	TRBJ2-1	few	TGCAGTGCTCTCTGGCCGGGGGGGCCTTCCAATGAGCAGTTCTTC	CSALWPGGPSNEQFF
-	TRBV12-3/TRBV12-4	TRBJ2-7	many	TGTGCCAGCAGTTTAGACGGAGCCTACGAGCAGTACTTC	CASSLDGAYEQYF
TRBD1	TRBV29-1	TRBJ1-1	-	TGCAGCGTTGAGCACAGGGGAAACACTGAAGCTTTCTTT	CSVEHRGNTEAFF
TRBD1	TRBV20-1	TRBJ2-1	-	TGCAGTGCTAACCACAGGGGACACAATGAGCAGTTCTTC	CSANHRGHNEQFF
-	TRBV9	TRBJ1-2	-	TGTGCCAGCAGCTTTGGGCACGTTGGCTACACCTTC	CASSFGHVGYTF
TRBD2	TRBV7-8	TRBJ2-3	medium-sized	TGTGCCAGCAGCGAGGGACTAGCGGGGCTGGTAGATACGCAGTATTTT	CASSEGLAGLVDTQYF
-	TRBV5-1	TRBJ2-5	-	TGCGCCAGCGGAAGTTGGACGGGTCAAGAGACCCAGTACTTC	CASGSWTGQETQYF
-	TRBV12-3/TRBV12-4	TRBJ1-2	many	TGTGCCAGCAGCCTCGGACAGATATATGGCTACACCTTC	CASSLGQIYGYTF
-	TRBV11-2	TRBJ2-5	many	TGTGCCAGCAGCTTAGATGTGGGGGACCAAGAGACCCAGTACTTC	CASSLDVGDQETQYF
-	TRBV20-1	TRBJ1-1	-	TGCAGTGCTTCAAGGCAGGGCACTGAAGCTTTCTTT	CSASRQGTEAFF
-	TRBV30	TRBJ1-3	few	TGTGCCTGGAGTGGACAAAATGGAAACACCATATATTTT	CAWSGQNGNTIYF
-	TRBV24-1	TRBJ1-2	few	TGTGCCACCAGTGATTCAGGGAATGGCTACACCTTC	CATSDSGNGYTF